This T cell receptor (beta chain) appears in the sequencing data of a study of regulatory T cells in long-lasting Graves disease. Overall study results and limits: Study was limited to peripheral blood, excluding thyroid tissue.

With respect to this clonotype: Its antigen is not known.

Trimming left V 5 bases short and J 0 bases short, with 14 bases between. CDR3 size: 17 residues. The germline CDR1 and CDR2 sequences are LNHDA and SQIVND (reference sequence). Noted time point: newly diagnosed GD, antithyroid drugs for less than 3 months. RNA isolated from PBMCs was used to make the TCR library. Clinicians diagnosed Graves' disease using American Thyroid Association guidelines. Libraries of TCR beta came from iRepertoire HTBI primers plus Arm-PCR of CDR3 regions. TCRdb redid the calling of the multiplex PCR reads with MiXCR, one entry per CDR3 protein. The sample carries some 230,000 distinct CDR3 sequences, roughly 18% recorded once.

The TCR comes from a female donor with Graves disease. The sequences come from peripheral blood mononuclear cells (PBMCs), collected at new diagnosis, from a patient treated with antithyroid drugs. The gene calls are TRBV19 and TRBJ2-6; TRBD2 might be the D (5 bases). CDR3 sequence: CASSEGTAFSGANVLTF. CDR3 DNA: TGTGCCAGTAGTGAGGGAACTGCCTTCTCTGGGGCCAACGTCCTGACTTTC.